Below, one T cell receptor (beta chain) is given with its context. The data were taken from a study of CD8 T cells in Susac syndrome. TEMRA cells were FACS-enriched, with CD8+ and CD4+ T cells isolated negatively. The CDR3 runs 14 residues. CDR1 and CDR2 from the germline V gene are LNHNV and YYDKDF (reference sequence). The V end lost 5 bases, the J end lost 4 bases, and 11 bases lay between the germline ends. Reverse transcription of roughly 0.5 to 1 ug RNA was performed with random hexamers. The CDR3 of TCR beta was amplified by immunoSEQ multiplex PCR across 54 Vbeta and 13 Jbeta. In TCRdb, the immunoSEQ multiplex PCR reads were re-called with MiXCR into one record per CDR3 protein. The table shows 150,000 or so distinct CDR3 sequences, with around 96% occurring only once.

The rearrangement joins TRBV15 to TRBJ2-2; D is unresolved. The sequencing sample was made of CD4+ T cells from PBMCs. This TCR came from a human donor with Susac syndrome. DNA for the CDR3: TGTGCCACCAGCCAACTTAGGGTCACCGGGGAGCTGTTTTTT. Translation: CATSQLRVTGELFF.